The following is a T cell receptor (beta chain) sequence with its context. Antigen unknown. MiXCR, applied by TCRdb to the 5' RACE reads, yields one record per CDR3 protein. The sample includes 300,000 to 350,000 distinct CDR3 sequences, roughly 8.4% of them seen just once. This entry belongs to a study of T cells after yellow fever vaccination. General study points: Though weaker, the secondary response peaked faster, on day 5 versus 15.

V lost 4 bases, J lost 2 bases, and 4 bases stayed unmatched. Germline CDR1 and CDR2: WNHNN and SYGVQD (reference sequence). This CDR3 has 15 residues. J is TRBJ2-2 and V is TRBV10-1; 7 bases map to TRBD1. Material: PBMCs, obtained 45 days after the first yellow fever vaccination. The receptor comes from a man aged 18 to 29 who received the YFV17D yellow fever vaccine. This CDR3 reads CASSGGTANTGELFF. CDR3 nucleotide sequence: TGCGCCAGCAGTGGGGGGACAGCAAACACCGGGGAGCTGTTTTTT.